Each of the 22 T cell receptor beta chains below was sequenced from the same sample in a study of response to subunit inactivated influenza vaccine. MiXCR, applied by TCRdb to the RT-PCR reads, yields one record per CDR3 protein. The sample carries 250,000 to 350,000 distinct CDR3 sequences, 22% recorded once. This specimen was PBMCs from blood, taken about 20 months after vaccination. The receptors shown here come from a man between 50 and 69 years old who received an inactivated influenza vaccine.

The chain links TRBV12-3 or TRBV12-4 to TRBJ2-7, with TRBD2 identical over 8 bases. V gave up 4 bases and J gave up 2 bases; unmatched junction bases: 7. The CDR3 length is 15 residues. This chain's CDR3 is CASSSPREGTYEQYF. The CDR3 DNA is TGTGCCAGCAGTTCCCCACGGGAGGGTACCTACGAGCAGTACTTC.

This clonotype was seen at least ten times. The chain recombines TRBV21-1 with TRBJ1-1. TRBV21-1 counts as a pseudogene. The CDR3 totals 11 residues. The CDR3 here is CASSPDTEAFF. DNA for the CDR3: TGTGCCAGCAGCCCAGACACTGAAGCTTTCTTT.

The table lists this clonotype with a few counts. This rearrangement joins TRBV5-5 to TRBJ1-1; D call uncertain. Germline CDR1 SGHKS, CDR2 YYEKEE (reference sequence). V was trimmed by 2 bases and J by 0 bases, leaving 8 bases between them. The CDR3 loop spans 14 amino acids. CDR3 region: CASSFREMNTEAFF. In DNA, the CDR3 is TGTGCCAGCAGCTTTCGGGAGATGAACACTGAAGCTTTCTTT.

This clonotype was recorded only once. The chain carries TRBV12-3 or TRBV12-4 and TRBJ2-6, with 7 bases fitting TRBD1. The CDR3 runs 15 residues. The junction had 8 bases not matched to a gene; V was cut back by 10 bases and J by 2 bases. This chain's CDR3 is CATPTGPPGANVLTF. CDR3 coding DNA: TGTGCCACTCCGACAGGGCCGCCTGGGGCCAACGTCCTGACTTTC.

The chain recombines TRBV7-9 with TRBJ2-2; 8 bases fit TRBD2. This CDR3 spans 15 amino acids. In germline, CDR1 is SEHNR, CDR2 FQNEAQ (reference sequence). Trimming took 3 bases from V and 6 from J; bases not matched to a gene: 6. CDR3 sequence: CASSFGGAHAGELFF. As DNA, the CDR3 is TGTGCCAGCAGCTTCGGGGGGGCGCATGCCGGGGAGCTGTTTTTT.

This clonotype turned up a few times. This chain's CDR3 is CASSQTYTGTPHGYTF. CDR3 coding DNA: TGTGCCAGCAGCCAAACTTATACCGGGACGCCCCATGGCTACACCTTC. The chain employs TRBV27 and TRBJ1-2; perhaps TRBD1 as D (5 bases). CDR3 length equals 16 residues. The V and J ends lost 6 bases and 6 bases respectively, with 23 bases between them. CDR1 and CDR2 (germline): MNHEY, SMNVEV (reference sequence).

The table lists this clonotype with a count of one. V gene TRBV4-1 combines with J gene TRBJ2-7; 8 nucleotides align to TRBD2. CDR1 and CDR2 from the germline V gene are MGHRA and YSYEKL. V dropped 1 base and J dropped 7; count of bases not matched to a gene: 3. The CDR3 is 13 amino acids. CDR3 region: CASSQGAGVEQYF. DNA for the CDR3: TGCGCCAGCAGCCAAGGAGCGGGAGTTGAGCAGTACTTC.

The chain's CDR3 is CASSLEMYGRAQFF. As DNA, the CDR3 is TGTGCCAGCAGCTTAGAAATGTATGGGCGGGCCCAGTTCTTC. V is TRBV7-2 and J is TRBJ2-1; TRBD2 is a possible D gene (5 bases). CDR1 and CDR2 from the germline V gene are SGHTA and FQGNSA. Trimming left V 1 base short and J 13 bases short, with 17 bases between. The CDR3 runs 14 residues.

The rearrangement joins TRBV4-2 to TRBJ1-6; D is unclear. CDR1 is LGHNA, CDR2 YNFKEQ, per germline. V was trimmed by 2 bases and J by 9 bases, leaving 14 bases between them. There are 15 residues in the CDR3. The CDR3 DNA reads as TGTGCCAGCAGCCAATCATGGTCAATATCTTCACCCCTCCACTTT. It translates to CASSQSWSISSPLHF.

The rearrangement joins TRBV7-9 to TRBJ1-4; 7 bases agree with TRBD1. This CDR3 has 14 residues. Trimming took 3 bases from V and 8 from J; bases not matched to a gene: 6. Germline V gene lookup returns CDR1 SEHNR and CDR2 FQNEAQ (reference sequence). The CDR3 here is CASSLIDRVEKLFF. In DNA, the CDR3 is TGTGCCAGCAGCTTGATAGACAGGGTCGAAAAACTGTTTTTT.

The J gene is TRBJ2-5, the V gene TRBV5-4; D gene uncertain. The V and J ends lost 1 base and 0 bases respectively, with 7 bases between them. Germline V gene sequence: CDR1 SGHNT, CDR2 YYREEE (reference sequence). This CDR3 contains 14 residues. CDR3 DNA sequence: TGTGCCAGCAGCTTGAGGTCAGACCAAGAGACCCAGTACTTC. It translates to CASSLRSDQETQYF.

This clonotype was found a few times. The chain has TRBV5-1 and TRBJ1-1; D is perhaps TRBD1 (6 bases). The germline V gene has CDR1 SGHRS and CDR2 YFSETQ. This CDR3 is built from 14 residues. Trimming pared 4 bases from V and 1 base from J, leaving 11 bases between. For the CDR3, the DNA is TGCGCCAGCAGCGCCATGACAGGGAACACTGAAGCTTTCTTT. It codes for CASSAMTGNTEAFF.

This chain joins TRBV20-1 and TRBJ1-1; the match to TRBD1 covers 7 bases. The length of the CDR3 is 14 residues. Looked up from germline, CDR1 is DFQATT and CDR2 is SNEGSKA (reference sequence). V was pared by 2 bases and J by 6 bases, with 9 bases of the junction left unmatched. This CDR3 is CSARIGRGAAEAFF. CDR3 DNA sequence: TGCAGTGCTAGAATCGGCAGGGGGGCTGCTGAAGCTTTCTTT.

Only a few counts were recorded for this clonotype. The chain employs TRBV20-1 and TRBJ2-7; D not certain. Between the trimmed V and J ends, which lost 1 base and 0 bases, there was a span of 16 bases. CDR1 is DFQATT, CDR2 SNEGSKA, per germline (reference sequence). CDR3 length: 16 amino acids. The CDR3 loop is CSARGLGRTSSYEQYF. CDR3 nucleotides: TGCAGTGCTAGAGGGCTGGGAAGGACGAGCTCCTACGAGCAGTACTTC.

The table lists this clonotype with a few counts. The chain joins TRBV13 to TRBJ2-1; D perhaps matches TRBD2 (6 bases). V lost 5 bases, J lost 2 bases, and 16 bases lay in between. Germline V gene sequence: CDR1 PRHDT, CDR2 FYEKMQ (reference sequence). The CDR3 totals 16 residues. The CDR3 sequence is CASSLSDGGPYNEQFF. The CDR3 bases are TGTGCCAGCAGCCTCTCCGACGGGGGACCCTACAATGAGCAGTTCTTC.

This chain links TRBV12-3 or TRBV12-4 with TRBJ1-6; TRBD1 is a possible D gene (5 bases). Trimming left V 3 bases short and J 8 bases short, with 11 bases between. The CDR3 runs to 14 residues. The chain's CDR3 is CASSLRGGDSPLHF. CDR3 in DNA: TGTGCCAGCAGTTTGAGGGGAGGGGATTCACCCCTCCACTTT.

The chain uses TRBV5-1 and TRBJ1-2; unclear D gene. Germline V lookup: CDR1 SGHRS, CDR2 YFSETQ. The V and J ends lost 0 bases and 4 bases respectively, with 7 bases between them. The CDR3 loop spans 13 amino acids. The CDR3, as DNA: TGCGCCAGCAGCTTGGCGGATCCCTATGGCTACACCTTC. Translating it yields CASSLADPYGYTF. Combining the CDR3 with reference TRBV5-1 and TRBJ1-2 gives the whole variable domain KAGVTQTPRYLIKTRGQQVTLSCSPISGHRSVSWYQQTPGQGLQFLFEYFSETQRNKGNFPGRFSGRQFSNSRSEMNVSTLELGDSALYLCASSLADPYGYTFGSGTRLTVV.

A few counts support this clonotype. V is TRBV7-2 and J is TRBJ1-6; D is possibly TRBD1 (5 bases). This CDR3 contains 16 residues. V dropped 5 bases and J dropped 9 bases, with 20 bases sitting between them. CDR1 is SGHTA, CDR2 FQGNSA, per germline. In DNA form, the CDR3 reads TGTGCCAGCAGCCCCCGGGGGGTTGGGACGGGTTCACCCCTCCACTTT. Residues: CASSPRGVGTGSPLHF.

This clonotype was seen many times. The V gene is TRBV4-3, the J gene TRBJ1-6; possibly TRBD1 for D (5 bases). The ends were cut back, 0 bases at V and 1 base at J, with 13 bases in the middle. Germline V lookup: CDR1 LGHNA, CDR2 YSLEER. The CDR3 is 18 residues long. Written as DNA, the CDR3 is TGCGCCAGCAGCCAAGAATTTGCGGGGGAATCCTATAATTCACCCCTCCACTTT. Its protein is CASSQEFAGESYNSPLHF.

The V call is TRBV15, the J call TRBJ1-5; unclear D gene. Germline V CDR1 and CDR2: LNHNV, YYDKDF (reference sequence). There are 15 residues in the CDR3. Trimming removed 0 bases at V and 4 bases at J, with 10 bases between. The CDR3 nucleotides are TGTGCCACCAGCAGAGATACAACACGGAATCAGCCCCAGCATTTT. Its translation is CATSRDTTRNQPQHF.

This clonotype showed up just a few times. The rearrangement joins TRBV5-1 to TRBJ2-1; a possible D gene is TRBD1 (5 bases). Looked up from germline, CDR1 is SGHRS and CDR2 is YFSETQ. This CDR3 has 15 residues. V gave up 0 bases and J gave up 7 bases, with 14 bases separating them. CDR3 DNA: TGCGCCAGCAGCTTGGCGCAGGGTATAAGGAATGAGCAGTTCTTC. It encodes CASSLAQGIRNEQFF.

Concerning this clonotype: The final CDR3 position lacks the conserved phenylalanine or tryptophan, pointing to a likely read error. This chain uses TRBV12-3 or TRBV12-4 with TRBJ1-6; D perhaps matches TRBD1 (5 bases). This CDR3 spans 14 amino acids. The ends were cut back, 5 bases at V and 6 bases at J, with 11 bases in the middle. The CDR3 nucleotides read TGTGCCAGCAGTGGGAGGGGTGGTAATTCACCCCTCCACTAT. It is translated as CASSGRGGNSPLHY.